These 16 T cell receptor beta chains share one sample of origin, sequenced in a study of blood T cell repertoires in COVID-19. This table comes from immunoSEQ multiplex PCR, and its TCRdb copy is limited to in-frame clones, with some not included. Among a few hundred thousand clones listed, more than 70% were seen once. Material for sequencing was peripheral blood. Receptors originate from a woman aged 45 to 65 with acute or convalescent COVID-19.

This chain connects TRBV19 to TRBJ2-7, with TRBD2 matching over 7 bases. The junction had 7 bases not matched to a gene; V was cut back by 11 bases and J by 3 bases. CDR3 length equals 12 residues. CDR1 LNHDA and CDR2 SQIVND come from the germline V gene (reference sequence). CDR3 sequence reads: CALGGRVYEQYF. In nucleotides, the CDR3 is TGTGCCTTGGGGGGGAGAGTCTACGAGCAGTACTTC.

The chain employs TRBV7-6 and TRBJ2-1; 12 positions match TRBD2. V lost 5 bases to trimming and J lost 3 bases; unmatched junction nucleotides: 8. The CDR3 extends over 17 amino acids. The germline V gene encodes CDR1 SGHVS and CDR2 FNYEAQ. This CDR3 is CASSPWTSGTLYNEQFF. The CDR3 DNA follows: TGTGCCAGCAGCCCTTGGACTAGCGGGACCCTCTACAATGAGCAGTTCTTC.

CDR3 loop: CASSRSAAGTEAFF. The CDR3 DNA reads TGTGCCAGCAGCCGGAGCGCGGCGGGCACTGAAGCTTTCTTT. The gene calls are TRBV3-1 (or the pseudogene TRBV3-2) and TRBJ1-1; no reliable D call. V was cut by 4 bases and J by 4 bases, with 13 bases left in between. The CDR3 length is 14 residues. Germline lookup yields CDR1 LGHDT and CDR2 YNNKEL (reference sequence).

There are a few counts of this clone. The DNA for the CDR3 is TGCAGTGCTAGAGACGGGTATGGCTACACCTTC. It yields the protein CSARDGYGYTF. V gene TRBV20-1 combines with J gene TRBJ1-2; D uncertain. The V gene's germline CDR1 is DFQATT and CDR2 SNEGSKA (reference sequence). This CDR3 has 11 amino acids. Trimming pared 0 bases from V and 5 bases from J, leaving 4 bases between.

This clone has more than one count but fewer than ten. V and J are TRBV7-9 and TRBJ1-1; TRBD1 might be the D (6 bases). The germline V gene has CDR1 SEHNR and CDR2 FQNEAQ (reference sequence). V lost 1 base and J 4 bases, leaving 7 bases between the germline ends. This CDR3 has 13 residues. The chain's CDR3 is CASSLEGGTEAFF. The DNA for the CDR3 is TGTGCCAGCAGCTTAGAAGGGGGCACTGAAGCTTTCTTT. The full variable domain, rest sourced from reference TRBV7-9 and TRBJ1-1, is DTGVSQNPRHKITKRGQNVTFRCDPISEHNRLYWYRQTLGQGPEFLTYFQNEAQLEKSRLLSDRFSAERPKGSFSTLEIQRTEQGDSAMYLCASSLEGGTEAFFGQGTRLTVV.

The V and J genes are TRBV19 and TRBJ2-7, with a possible D match to TRBD2 (5 bases). The V end lost 5 bases, the J end lost 2 bases, and 13 bases lay between the germline ends. Looked up from germline, CDR1 is LNHDA and CDR2 is SQIVND (reference sequence). The CDR3 length is 14 residues. The CDR3 DNA follows: TGTGCCAGTAGTCCTAGAAGCGGAACCTACGAGCAGTACTTC. This codes for CASSPRSGTYEQYF. Based on the CDR3 plus reference TRBV19 and TRBJ2-7, the full variable domain is DGGITQSPKYLFRKEGQNVTLSCEQNLNHDAMYWYRQDPGQGLRLIYYSQIVNDFQKGDIAEGYSVSREKKESFPLTVTSAQKNPTAFYLCASSPRSGTYEQYFGPGTRLTVT.

In this sample, this clone turned up a few times. The J gene is TRBJ1-6, the V gene TRBV28, with TRBD1 identical over 12 bases. V lost 2 bases, J lost 9 bases, and 2 bases stayed unmatched. The CDR3 has 15 amino acids. Per germline, CDR1 MDHEN and CDR2 SYDVKM. This CDR3 reads CASSLGTGGISPLHF. DNA of the CDR3: TGTGCCAGCAGTTTAGGGACAGGGGGCATTTCACCCCTCCACTTT.

V is TRBV27 and J is TRBJ2-5, with 9 nucleotides matching TRBD1. CDR1 MNHEY and CDR2 SMNVEV come from the germline V gene (reference sequence). This CDR3 comprises 15 residues. Trimming removed 7 bases from V and 3 bases from J; junction bases left unmatched: 9. This CDR3 is CASKTGGELEETQYF. The CDR3 DNA sequence: TGTGCCAGCAAAACAGGGGGCGAGCTCGAAGAGACCCAGTACTTC.

The chain carries TRBV5-6 and TRBJ2-5; 8 bases map to TRBD2. J was trimmed by 3 bases and V by 5 bases; bases with no gene match: 6. The CDR3 runs 14 residues. Looked up from germline, CDR1 is SGHDT and CDR2 is YYEEEE. CDR3 coding DNA: TGTGCCAGCAGTTTTAGCGGGGTGGAAGAGACCCAGTACTTC. Encoded protein: CASSFSGVEETQYF.

The chain couples TRBV10-2 to TRBJ1-1, with D possibly matching TRBD1 (5 bases). CDR1 is WSHSY and CDR2 is SAAADI in the germline V gene. V dropped 7 bases and J dropped 8 bases, with 11 bases sitting between them. This CDR3 spans 11 amino acids. This CDR3 is CASISRGEAFF. Here the CDR3 DNA reads TGCGCCAGCATCTCAAGGGGAGAAGCTTTCTTT.

The chain couples TRBV30 to TRBJ1-3; 7 bases match TRBD1. Germline V lookup: CDR1 GTSNPN, CDR2 SVGIG (reference sequence). This CDR3 contains 16 residues. Trimming took 2 bases from V and 0 from J; bases not matched to a gene: 7. The CDR3 DNA reads TGTGCCTGGAGTCCCGACAGGGTCCTCTCTGGAAACACCATATATTTT. Protein: CAWSPDRVLSGNTIYF. The variable domain in full, with the rest retrieved from reference TRBV30 and TRBJ1-3, is SQTIHQWPATLVQPVGSPLSLECTVEGTSNPNLYWYRQAAGRGLQLLFYSVGIGQISSEVPQNLSASRPQDRQFILSSKKLLLSDSGFYLCAWSPDRVLSGNTIYFGEGSWLTVV.

This chain uses TRBV19 with TRBJ2-7; D gene ambiguous. The length of the CDR3 is 13 residues. CDR1 and CDR2 (germline): LNHDA, SQIVND (reference sequence). V lost 3 bases, J lost 3 bases, and 9 bases lay in between. The CDR3 DNA follows: TGTGCCAGTAGTATCCGACCGGGCTACGAGCAGTACGTC. This codes for CASSIRPGYEQYV.

This clone was seen only once. This chain connects TRBV5-1 to TRBJ1-1; D gene ambiguous. Germline V lookup: CDR1 SGHRS, CDR2 YFSETQ. Trimming took off 2 bases at V and 0 bases at J, with 11 bases between the two ends. The CDR3 totals 15 residues. This CDR3 reads CASSLQPVLNTEAFF. The CDR3 coding sequence is TGCGCCAGCAGCTTACAGCCAGTACTGAACACTGAAGCTTTCTTT.

The rearrangement links TRBV25-1 to TRBJ1-1, with TRBD1 matching 8 bases. Germline CDR1 reads MGHDK; CDR2 reads SYGVNS. The CDR3 sequence is 14 residues long. Unmatched junction bases numbered 14, after V lost 7 bases and J lost 10 bases. CDR3 sequence reads: CASISTGGNLGAFF. The CDR3 DNA sequence: TGTGCCAGCATATCTACAGGGGGGAATCTTGGAGCTTTCTTT.

The chain employs TRBV4-1 and TRBJ1-3; D is perhaps TRBD1 (5 bases). This CDR3 is built from 14 residues. Per the germline V gene, CDR1 is MGHRA and CDR2 is YSYEKL. Trimming cost V 3 bases and J 0 bases, with 6 bases left between them. CDR3 DNA sequence: TGCGCCAGCAGCCAGGACAACTCTGGAAACACCATATATTTT. Translating it yields CASSQDNSGNTIYF.

In this sample, this clone turned up once. The chain links TRBV9 to TRBJ1-3, with D uncertain. CDR1 and CDR2 (germline): SGDLS, YYNGEE. The V and J ends lost 4 bases and 8 bases respectively, with 16 bases between them. This CDR3 is 14 amino acids long. CDR3 coding DNA: TGTGCCAGCAGCCTTAATCTGCTCGGGGACACCATATATTTT. Protein sequence: CASSLNLLGDTIYF. Looking up the rest from reference TRBV9 and TRBJ1-3 gives the full variable domain: DSGVTQTPKHLITATGQRVTLRCSPRSGDLSVYWYQQSLDQGLQFLIQYYNGEERAKGNILERFSAQQFPDLHSELNLSSLELGDSALYFCASSLNLLGDTIYFGEGSWLTVV.